A selection of T cell receptor beta chains follows, all from one sample in a study of shared clonotypes between healthy human individuals. TCRdb's table, derived via immunoSEQ multiplex PCR, lists solely in-frame clones and lacks some. The table includes 1,400,000 or so clones, 98% detected once. Sequences were obtained from naive CD4+ T cells sorted from blood. Receptors were obtained from a man aged 25-45 years in good health. CDR3s include the opening cysteine and the closing phenylalanine or tryptophan. Each record gives: D gene, J gene, V gene, CDR3 protein. D genes are given only for firm matches.

>NA|TRBJ1-1|TRBV29-1
CSVDPVPRYTEAFF
>NA|TRBJ2-5|TRBV5-1
CASSLAGLGGLRETQYF
>NA|TRBJ2-7|TRBV11-1
CASSLVEGQLEQYF
>TRBD2|TRBJ2-1|TRBV18
CASSPEIAGGPSRFF
>NA|TRBJ2-1|TRBV5-1
CASIGSGLHHEQFF
>TRBD1|TRBJ2-1|TRBV6-6
CASSWAGTDYNEQFF
>NA|TRBJ2-2|TRBV9
CASSVRTQKWWAANTGELFF
>NA|TRBJ1-2|TRBV15
CATSRDVQGHNGYTF
>TRBD1|TRBJ2-2|TRBV9
CASSVLGQGSGGELFF
>TRBD1|TRBJ1-1|TRBV5-1
CASSLVDRDDTEAFF
>NA|TRBJ1-1|TRBV12-5
CASALSRATEAFF
>TRBD2|TRBJ2-1|TRBV6-6
CASSGLAGPPYNEQFF
>TRBD1|TRBJ2-3|TRBV27
CASSLSRDRAEQYF
>NA|TRBJ2-7|TRBV28
CASSLEGPSSYEQYF
>TRBD1|TRBJ1-5|TRBV18
CASSLLQGVDQPQHF
>NA|TRBJ2-7|TRBV6-5
CASSRQGLYEQYF
>NA|TRBJ2-7|TRBV5-5
CASSLSPRGSYEQYF
>TRBD2|TRBJ2-2|TRBV7-2
CASSLFLAGATGELFF
>NA|TRBJ1-1|TRBV4-1
CASSQRLGGNTEAFF
>TRBD1|TRBJ2-7|TRBV9
CASSAGTGRYEQYF
>TRBD1|TRBJ2-1|TRBV19
CASSRTGTYNEQFF
>TRBD2|TRBJ2-7|TRBV7-2
CASSLRASGAYEQYF
>TRBD2|TRBJ2-7|TRBV27
CASSLLAGGLTTYEQYF
>NA|TRBJ1-5|TRBV7-9
CASSLDGSFQPQHF
>NA|TRBJ2-7|TRBV7-8
CASSVVSYSYEQYF
>TRBD2|TRBJ2-7|TRBV12-5
CASGLVEVGGRSYEQYF
>TRBD1|TRBJ1-5|TRBV13
CASSLRGGANQPQHF
>NA|TRBJ2-2|TRBV5-8
CASSFRRPRGGELFF
>NA|TRBJ2-1|TRBV5-4
CASSFSGRADEQFF
>NA|TRBJ1-5|TRBV28
CASRDASINQPQHF
>NA|TRBJ1-5|TRBV2
CASSEQVQPQHF
>NA|TRBJ1-1|TRBV6-4
CASSVSTAMNTEAFF
>NA|TRBJ1-1|TRBV29-1
CSVERGALAFF
>NA|TRBJ2-3|TRBV7-6
CASSPTADTQYF
>TRBD1|TRBJ1-5|TRBV28
CASSLSGDRSNQPQHF
>TRBD2|TRBJ2-2|TRBV5-1
CASSLGREYDTGELFF
>NA|TRBJ1-3|TRBV9
CASSVGGRSGNTIYF
>NA|TRBJ2-5|TRBV5-5
CASSLPGGPETQYF
>TRBD2|TRBJ2-1|TRBV7-8
CASSLRTSGSAYNEQFF
>TRBD1|TRBJ1-4|TRBV10-3
CAISPTGEEKLFF
>NA|TRBJ2-1|TRBV29-1
CSVEWTHSAYNEQFF
>NA|TRBJ2-7|TRBV5-1
CASHRGPSSYEQYF
>NA|TRBJ1-4|TRBV30
CAWSVGRDNEKLFF
>NA|TRBJ2-3|TRBV5-1
CASSFGSNTDTQYF
>NA|TRBJ2-1|TRBV7-7
CASSQGQARFGEQFF
>TRBD2|TRBJ2-7|TRBV28
CASTASGRTYEQYF
>TRBD1|TRBJ2-1|TRBV7-9
CASSFAPGQMYNEQFF
>NA|TRBJ2-2|TRBV10-3
CAISAGVAGELFF